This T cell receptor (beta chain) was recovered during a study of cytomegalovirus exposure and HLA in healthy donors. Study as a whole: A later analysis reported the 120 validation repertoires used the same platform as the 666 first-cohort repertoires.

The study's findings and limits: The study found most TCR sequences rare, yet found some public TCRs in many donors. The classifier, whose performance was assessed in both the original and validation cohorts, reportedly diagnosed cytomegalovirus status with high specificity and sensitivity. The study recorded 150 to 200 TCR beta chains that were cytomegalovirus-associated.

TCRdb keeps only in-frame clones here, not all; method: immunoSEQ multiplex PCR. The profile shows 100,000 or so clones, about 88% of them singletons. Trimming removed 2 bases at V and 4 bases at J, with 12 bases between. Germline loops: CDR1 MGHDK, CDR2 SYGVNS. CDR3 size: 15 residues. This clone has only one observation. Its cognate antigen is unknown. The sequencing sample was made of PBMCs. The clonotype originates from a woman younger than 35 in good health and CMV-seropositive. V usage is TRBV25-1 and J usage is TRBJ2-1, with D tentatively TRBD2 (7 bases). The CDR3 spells CASSEGGGGYNEQFF. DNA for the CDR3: TGTGCCAGCAGTGAAGGCGGGGGCGGATACAATGAGCAGTTCTTC.